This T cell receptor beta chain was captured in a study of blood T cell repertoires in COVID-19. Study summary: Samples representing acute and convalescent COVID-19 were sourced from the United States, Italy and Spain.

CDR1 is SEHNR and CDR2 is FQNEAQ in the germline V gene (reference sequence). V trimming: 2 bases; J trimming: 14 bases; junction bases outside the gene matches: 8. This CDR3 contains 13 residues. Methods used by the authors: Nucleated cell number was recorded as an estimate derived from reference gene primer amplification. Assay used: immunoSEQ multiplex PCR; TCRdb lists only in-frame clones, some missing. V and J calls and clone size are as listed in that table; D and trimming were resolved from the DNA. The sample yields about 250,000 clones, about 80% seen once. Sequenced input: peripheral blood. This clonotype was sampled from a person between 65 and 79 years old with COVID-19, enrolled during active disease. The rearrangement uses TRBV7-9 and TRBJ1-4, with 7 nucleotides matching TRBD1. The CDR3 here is CASSLSIQGQLFF. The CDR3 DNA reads TGTGCCAGCAGCTTATCGATTCAGGGACAGCTGTTTTTT.